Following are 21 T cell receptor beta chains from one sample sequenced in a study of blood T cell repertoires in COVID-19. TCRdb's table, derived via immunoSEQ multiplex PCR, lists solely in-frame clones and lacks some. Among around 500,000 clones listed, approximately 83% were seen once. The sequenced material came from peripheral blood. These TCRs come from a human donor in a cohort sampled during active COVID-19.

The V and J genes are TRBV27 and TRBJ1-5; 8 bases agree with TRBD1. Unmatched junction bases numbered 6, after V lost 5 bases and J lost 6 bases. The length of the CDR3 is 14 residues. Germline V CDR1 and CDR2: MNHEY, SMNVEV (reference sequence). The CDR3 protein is CASSTDRVGQPQHF. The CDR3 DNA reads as TGTGCCAGCAGTACGGACAGGGTAGGTCAGCCCCAGCATTTT.

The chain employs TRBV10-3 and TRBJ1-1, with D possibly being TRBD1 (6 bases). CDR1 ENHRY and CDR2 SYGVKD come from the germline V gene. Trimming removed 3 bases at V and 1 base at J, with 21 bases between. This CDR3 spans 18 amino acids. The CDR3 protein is CAISDSRTQGFKNTEAFF. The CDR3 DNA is TGTGCCATCAGTGATTCGAGAACCCAGGGGTTTAAGAACACTGAAGCTTTCTTT.

The CDR3 region is CASSQTGQGAFEQYF. The CDR3, as DNA: TGTGCCAGCAGCCAAACGGGACAGGGGGCGTTCGAGCAGTACTTC. The rearrangement uses TRBV3-1 (or the pseudogene TRBV3-2) and TRBJ2-7, with 12 bases matching TRBD1. The CDR3 covers 15 residues. Germline V gives CDR1 LGHDT, CDR2 YNNKEL (reference sequence). J was trimmed by 6 bases and V by 2 bases; bases with no gene match: 5.

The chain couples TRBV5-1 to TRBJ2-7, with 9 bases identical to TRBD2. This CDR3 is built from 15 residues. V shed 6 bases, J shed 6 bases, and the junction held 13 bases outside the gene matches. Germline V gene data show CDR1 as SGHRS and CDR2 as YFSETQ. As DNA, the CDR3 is TGCGCCAGCACTCTCTTTGCGGGAGGGCCCCCCGAGCAGTACTTC. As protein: CASTLFAGGPPEQYF.

CDR3 residues: CASSPRANTGELFF. Written as DNA, the CDR3 is TGTGCCAGCAGCCCTCGGGCGAACACCGGGGAGCTGTTTTTT. This rearrangement joins TRBV11-3 to TRBJ2-2, with D unclear. The germline V gene encodes CDR1 SGHNT and CDR2 YENEEA. The CDR3 length is 14 residues. V lost 5 bases and J lost 0, with 7 bases in between.

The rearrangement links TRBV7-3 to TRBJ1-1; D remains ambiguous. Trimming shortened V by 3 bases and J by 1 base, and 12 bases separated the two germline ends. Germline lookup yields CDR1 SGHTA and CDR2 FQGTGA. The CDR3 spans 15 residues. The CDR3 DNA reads TGTGCCAGCAGCTTTCAGCGAAGAGGGAACACTGAAGCTTTCTTT. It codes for CASSFQRRGNTEAFF.

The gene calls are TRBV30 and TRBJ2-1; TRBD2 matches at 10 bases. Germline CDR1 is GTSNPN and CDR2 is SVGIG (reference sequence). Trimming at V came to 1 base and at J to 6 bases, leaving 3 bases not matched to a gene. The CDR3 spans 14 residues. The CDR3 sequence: CAWSGTSGSNEQFF. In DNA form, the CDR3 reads TGTGCCTGGAGTGGGACTAGCGGATCCAATGAGCAGTTCTTC.

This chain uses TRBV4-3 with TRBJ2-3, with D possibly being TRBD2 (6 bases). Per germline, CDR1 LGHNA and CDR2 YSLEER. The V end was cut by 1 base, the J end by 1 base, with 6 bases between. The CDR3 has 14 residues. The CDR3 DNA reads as TGCGCCAGCAGCCAAGCGGGGGGCACAGATACGCAGTATTTT. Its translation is CASSQAGGTDTQYF.

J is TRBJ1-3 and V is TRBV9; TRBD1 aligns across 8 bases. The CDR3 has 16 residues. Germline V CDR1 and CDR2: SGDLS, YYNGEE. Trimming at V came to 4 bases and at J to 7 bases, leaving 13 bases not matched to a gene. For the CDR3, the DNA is TGTGCCAGCAGCACAGGGGGAGGGGCCCTCGGCAACACCATATATTTT. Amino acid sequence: CASSTGGGALGNTIYF.

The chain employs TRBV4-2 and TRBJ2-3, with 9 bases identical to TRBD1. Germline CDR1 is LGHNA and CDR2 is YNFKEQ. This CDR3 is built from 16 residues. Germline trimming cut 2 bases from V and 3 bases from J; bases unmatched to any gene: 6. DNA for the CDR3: TGTGCCAGCAGCCAACGGAGGGGACAGGGTACAGATACGCAGTATTTT. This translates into CASSQRRGQGTDTQYF.

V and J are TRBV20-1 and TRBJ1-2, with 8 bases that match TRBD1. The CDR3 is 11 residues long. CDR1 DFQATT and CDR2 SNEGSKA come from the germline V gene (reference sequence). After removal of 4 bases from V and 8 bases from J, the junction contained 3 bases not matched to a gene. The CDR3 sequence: CSATGGAGYTF. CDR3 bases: TGCAGTGCTACAGGGGGCGCGGGCTACACCTTC.

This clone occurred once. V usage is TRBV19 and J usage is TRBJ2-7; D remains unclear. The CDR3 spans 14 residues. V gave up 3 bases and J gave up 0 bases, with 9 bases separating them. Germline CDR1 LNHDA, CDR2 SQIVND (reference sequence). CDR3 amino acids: CASSIFPGSYEQYF. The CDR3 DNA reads TGTGCCAGTAGTATTTTCCCAGGCTCCTACGAGCAGTACTTC.

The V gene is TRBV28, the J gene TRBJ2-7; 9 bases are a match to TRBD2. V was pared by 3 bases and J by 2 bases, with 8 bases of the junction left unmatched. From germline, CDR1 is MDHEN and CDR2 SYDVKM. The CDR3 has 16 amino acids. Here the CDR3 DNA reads TGTGCCAGCAGTTTTCTGGCGACTAGCGGAACCTACGAGCAGTACTTC. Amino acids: CASSFLATSGTYEQYF.

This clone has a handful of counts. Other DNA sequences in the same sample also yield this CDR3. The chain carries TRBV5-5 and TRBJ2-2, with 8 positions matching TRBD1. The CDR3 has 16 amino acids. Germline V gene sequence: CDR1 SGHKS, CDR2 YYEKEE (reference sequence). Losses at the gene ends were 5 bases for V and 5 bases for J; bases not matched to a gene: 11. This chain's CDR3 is CASSLNRGVGTGELFF. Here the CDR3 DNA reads TGTGCCAGCAGTCTCAACAGGGGGGTAGGGACCGGGGAGCTGTTTTTT.

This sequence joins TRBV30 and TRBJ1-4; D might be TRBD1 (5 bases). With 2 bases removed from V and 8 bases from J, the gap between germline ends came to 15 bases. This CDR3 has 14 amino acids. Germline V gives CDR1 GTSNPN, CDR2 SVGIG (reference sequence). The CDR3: CAWSPGLQVEKLFF. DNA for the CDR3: TGTGCCTGGAGTCCGGGACTCCAAGTCGAAAAACTGTTTTTT.

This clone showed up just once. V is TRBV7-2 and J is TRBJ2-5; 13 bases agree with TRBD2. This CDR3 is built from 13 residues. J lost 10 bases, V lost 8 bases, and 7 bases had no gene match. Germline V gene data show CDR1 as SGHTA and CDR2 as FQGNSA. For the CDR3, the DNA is TGTGCCAGCGTACCGGGACTAGCGGGGCACCAGTACTTC. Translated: CASVPGLAGHQYF.

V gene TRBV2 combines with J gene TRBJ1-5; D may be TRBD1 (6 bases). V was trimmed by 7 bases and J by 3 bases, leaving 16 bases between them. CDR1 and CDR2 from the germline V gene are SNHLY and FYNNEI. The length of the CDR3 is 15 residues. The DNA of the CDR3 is TGTGCCAGCAAGGTAGGAAGGACAGTCAATCAGCCCCAGCATTTT. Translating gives CASKVGRTVNQPQHF.

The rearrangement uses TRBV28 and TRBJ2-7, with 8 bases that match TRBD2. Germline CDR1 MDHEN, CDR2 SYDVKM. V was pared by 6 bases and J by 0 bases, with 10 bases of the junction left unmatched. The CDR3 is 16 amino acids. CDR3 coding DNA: TGTGCCAGCAGCTTTAAACTAGCGGACCTCTCCTACGAGCAGTACTTC. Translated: CASSFKLADLSYEQYF.

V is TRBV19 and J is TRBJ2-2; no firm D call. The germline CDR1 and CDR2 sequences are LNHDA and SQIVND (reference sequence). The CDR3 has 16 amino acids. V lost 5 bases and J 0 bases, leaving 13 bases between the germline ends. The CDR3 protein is CASSAPAGTNTGELFF. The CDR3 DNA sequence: TGTGCCAGTAGTGCCCCGGCAGGCACGAACACCGGGGAGCTGTTTTTT.

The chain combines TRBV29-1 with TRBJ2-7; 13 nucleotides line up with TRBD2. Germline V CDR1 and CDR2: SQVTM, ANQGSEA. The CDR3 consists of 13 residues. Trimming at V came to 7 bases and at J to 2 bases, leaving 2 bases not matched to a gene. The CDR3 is CSAGTSGAYEQYF. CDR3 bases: TGCAGCGCTGGGACTAGCGGGGCCTACGAGCAGTACTTC.

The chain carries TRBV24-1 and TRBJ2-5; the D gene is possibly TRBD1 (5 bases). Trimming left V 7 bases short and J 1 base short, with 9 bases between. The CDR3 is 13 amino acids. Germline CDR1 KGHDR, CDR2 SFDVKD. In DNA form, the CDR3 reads TGTGCCACCAGGATGGGGCCCCAAGAGACCCAGTACTTC. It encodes CATRMGPQETQYF.